A single sample is the source of the 2 T cell receptor beta chains below, sequenced in a study of graft-versus-host responses after intestinal transplantation. TCRdb keeps only in-frame clones here, not all; method: immunoSEQ multiplex PCR. This table holds around 25,000 clones, approximately 87% found once. The source was PBMCs, collected approximately four weeks after intestinal transplant. These receptors all stem from a human patient who received an intestinal transplant, so some T cells may come from the graft donor.

The chain links TRBV6-5 to TRBJ1-1; a possible D gene is TRBD1 (6 bases). In germline, CDR1 is MNHEY, CDR2 SVGAGI. Trimming removed 0 bases at V and 5 bases at J, with 16 bases between. The CDR3 length is 16 residues. The DNA of the CDR3 is TGTGCCAGCAGTTACTCGAGATCGCCAGGGGCAACTGAAGCTTTCTTT. Protein product: CASSYSRSPGATEAFF.

V is TRBV19 and J is TRBJ2-7; D may correspond to TRBD1 or TRBD2 (5 bases each). The CDR3 is 15 residues long. Germline lookup yields CDR1 LNHDA and CDR2 SQIVND (reference sequence). Trimming left V 4 bases short and J 0 bases short, with 13 bases between. The CDR3 coding sequence is TGTGCCAGTAGTAGCCCCGGGACGGCCTCCTACGAGCAGTACTTC. Protein sequence: CASSSPGTASYEQYF.